This T cell receptor beta chain is from a study of T cells after yellow fever vaccination. The germline V gene encodes CDR1 SGHTA and CDR2 FQGTGA. J lost 3 bases, V lost 4 bases, and 3 bases had no gene match. The CDR3 consists of 14 residues. In the case of this clonotype: Antigen unknown.

In TCRdb, the 5' RACE reads were re-called with MiXCR into one record per CDR3 protein. The data contain about 300,000 distinct CDR3 sequences, approximately 10% of them singletons. Points from the study as a whole: On re-exposure, the response was weaker but peaked faster, at day 5 versus 15. Researchers cautioned that FACS-sorted repertoires could harbor abundant clonotypes contaminating from the bulk population. At approximately 96% for CD4 and over 80% for CD8, most primary-vaccination clones showed up again after the booster.

This material consisted of CD4+ T cells sorted from PBMCs, taken 5 days after the yellow fever booster vaccination. V gene TRBV7-3 combines with J gene TRBJ2-3; 8 bases agree with TRBD2. The sequence was obtained from a young man who received the YFV17D yellow fever vaccine. CDR3 in amino acids: CASSSGTRTDTQYF. CDR3 sequence (DNA): TGTGCCAGCAGCTCCGGGACTAGGACAGATACGCAGTATTTT.